Included here is one TCR beta chain sequence, with context. Its antigen remains unknown. The entry originates in a study of regulatory T cells in long-lasting Graves disease. Study results and caveats: Between persistent patients, about 2,800 public clonotypes were shared, exceeding the roughly 920 shared between new patients.

Building of the TCR beta libraries involved iRepertoire HTBI primers and Arm-PCR of CDR3 regions. One entry per CDR3 protein, called by TCRdb with MiXCR from the multiplex PCR reads. The table has about 430,000 distinct CDR3 sequences, 20% to 25% seen once. Indicated time point: persistent/refractory GD, antithyroid drugs over 5 years with positive TRAb. Preparation of the TCR library used RNA extracted from PBMCs. The source was peripheral blood mononuclear cells (PBMCs), collected when the disease was refractory, from a patient treated with antithyroid drugs. The clonotype originates from a female donor with Graves disease.

The CDR3 here is CAISVGLAEGPREQYF. Here the CDR3 DNA reads TGTGCCATCAGTGTGGGGCTAGCGGAAGGGCCTAGGGAGCAGTACTTC. The chain has TRBV10-3 and TRBJ2-7; 7 bases are a match to TRBD2. Germline V CDR1 and CDR2: ENHRY, SYGVKD. This CDR3 is 16 amino acids long. The ends lost 4 bases at V and 7 bases at J; junction bases unmatched: 16.